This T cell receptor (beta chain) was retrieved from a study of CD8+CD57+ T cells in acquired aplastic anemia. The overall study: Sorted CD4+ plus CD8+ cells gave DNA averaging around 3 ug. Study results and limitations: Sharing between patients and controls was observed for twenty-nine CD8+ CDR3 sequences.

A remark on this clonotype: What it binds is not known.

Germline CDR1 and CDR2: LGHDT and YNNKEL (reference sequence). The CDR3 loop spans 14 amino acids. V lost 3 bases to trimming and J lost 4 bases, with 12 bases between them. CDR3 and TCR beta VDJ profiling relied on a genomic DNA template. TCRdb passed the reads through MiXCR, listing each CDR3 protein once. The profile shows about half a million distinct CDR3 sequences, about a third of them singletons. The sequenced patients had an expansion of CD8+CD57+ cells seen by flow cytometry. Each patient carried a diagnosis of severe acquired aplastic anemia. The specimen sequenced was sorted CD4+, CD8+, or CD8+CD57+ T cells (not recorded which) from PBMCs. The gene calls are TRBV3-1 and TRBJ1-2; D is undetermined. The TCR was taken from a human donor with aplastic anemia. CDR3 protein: CASSQGGLAYGYTF. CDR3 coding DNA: TGTGCCAGCAGCCAGGGCGGGTTGGCCTATGGCTACACCTTC.